These 21 T cell receptor beta chains were all obtained from the same sample, sequenced in a study of blood T cell repertoires in COVID-19. Generated by immunoSEQ multiplex PCR, the TCRdb table keeps only in-frame clones and is missing some. In the table there are 200,000 to 300,000 clones, around 88% of which are singletons. The specimen was PBMCs or T cells enriched from blood (not recorded which). Receptors originate from a woman in her forties with acute COVID-19.

J is TRBJ2-2 and V is TRBV5-8; 7 bases are a match to TRBD2. CDR3 size: 16 residues. Germline assignment: CDR1 SGHTS and CDR2 YDEGEE. With V trimmed by 2 bases and J by 4 bases, 8 bases remained unmatched. CDR3 region: CASSLAGRASTGELFF. The CDR3 DNA follows: TGTGCCAGCAGCTTAGCGGGAAGGGCGAGCACCGGGGAGCTGTTTTTT.

The gene calls are TRBV5-6 and TRBJ2-5; 10 bases fit TRBD2. CDR3 size: 19 residues. V was clipped by 4 bases and J by 2 bases; unmatched bases: 17. Germline CDR1 reads SGHDT; CDR2 reads YYEEEE. As DNA, the CDR3 is TGTGCCAGCAGCACTGGTAGGCGACTAGCGGGTCCGCTACAAGAGACCCAGTACTTC. Residues: CASSTGRRLAGPLQETQYF.

This chain uses TRBV7-9 with TRBJ1-1; no clear D gene. Per germline, CDR1 SEHNR and CDR2 FQNEAQ (reference sequence). V was clipped by 1 base and J by 5 bases, with 17 bases between them. The CDR3 contains 16 residues. The CDR3 loop reads CASSLDALRAGTEAFF. In nucleotides, the CDR3 is TGTGCCAGCAGCTTAGACGCACTGAGGGCGGGTACTGAAGCTTTCTTT. Variable domain in full (rest from reference TRBV7-9 and TRBJ1-1): DTGVSQNPRHKITKRGQNVTFRCDPISEHNRLYWYRQTLGQGPEFLTYFQNEAQLEKSRLLSDRFSAERPKGSFSTLEIQRTEQGDSAMYLCASSLDALRAGTEAFFGQGTRLTVV.

V usage is TRBV18 and J usage is TRBJ2-3, with 7 bases that match TRBD2. With V trimmed by 1 base and J by 0 bases, 4 bases remained unmatched. This CDR3 is 16 amino acids long. Germline CDR1 reads KGHSH; CDR2 reads LQKENI. As DNA, the CDR3 is TGTGCCAGCTCACCACGGGGAGGGGCCAGCACAGATACGCAGTATTTT. Amino acid sequence: CASSPRGGASTDTQYF.

The V call is TRBV30, the J call TRBJ2-6; 8 nucleotides line up with TRBD1. Germline lookup yields CDR1 GTSNPN and CDR2 SVGIG (reference sequence). This CDR3 region has 14 residues. V shed 8 bases and J 2 bases; nucleotides not matched to a gene: 5. The CDR3 is CANDRGAGANVLTF. For the CDR3, the DNA is TGTGCCAACGACAGGGGAGCTGGGGCCAACGTCCTGACTTTC.

This chain uses TRBV10-2 with TRBJ1-5; 12 nucleotides agree with TRBD1. V gave up 9 bases and J gave up 4 bases; unmatched junction bases: 7. Germline V gene sequence: CDR1 WSHSY, CDR2 SAAADI. This CDR3 contains 15 residues. DNA for the CDR3: TGCGCCAGGGGACAGGGGGCTTTTGGAAATCAGCCCCAGCATTTT. Translation: CARGQGAFGNQPQHF.

This clone is a singleton in its sample. This sequence joins TRBV7-2 and TRBJ1-3, with 7 bases that match TRBD1. Trimming at V came to 5 bases and at J to 0 bases, leaving 10 bases not matched to a gene. Germline values: CDR1 SGHTA, CDR2 FQGNSA. The CDR3 contains 17 residues. CDR3 region: CASSAQGQVSSGNTIYF. The CDR3 DNA sequence: TGTGCCAGCAGCGCACAAGGACAGGTTTCCTCTGGAAACACCATATATTTT.

This rearrangement joins TRBV9 to TRBJ2-5, with 8 bases matching TRBD2. V shed 0 bases, J shed 2 bases, and the junction held 9 bases outside the gene matches. Germline CDR1 reads SGDLS; CDR2 reads YYNGEE. The CDR3 has 17 residues. The DNA of the CDR3 is TGTGCCAGCAGCGTAGAGGGATTAGCGGGGCTACAAGAGACCCAGTACTTC. This codes for CASSVEGLAGLQETQYF.

CDR3 DNA: TGTGCCAGCAGTGAAGTGGGAGGCACCGGGGAGCTGTTTTTT. Its translation is CASSEVGGTGELFF. The V gene is TRBV2, the J gene TRBJ2-2, with D tentatively TRBD2 (6 bases). CDR1 and CDR2 from the germline V gene are SNHLY and FYNNEI. Trimming took off 1 base at V and 4 bases at J, with 7 bases between the two ends. The CDR3 runs to 14 residues.

This chain joins TRBV7-9 and TRBJ2-7; TRBD2 agrees at 8 bases. Germline V gives CDR1 SEHNR, CDR2 FQNEAQ (reference sequence). The CDR3 contains 14 residues. J gave up 0 bases and V 5 bases, and 3 bases lay outside the gene matches. The DNA of the CDR3 is TGTGCCAGCAGCCTAAGCGGGAGCTCCTACGAGCAGTACTTC. Residues: CASSLSGSSYEQYF.

The V call is TRBV30, the J call TRBJ1-3; D possibly corresponds to TRBD1 (5 bases). The germline V and J ends were trimmed by 4 bases and 3 bases, with 13 bases remaining between them. Germline CDR1 is GTSNPN and CDR2 is SVGIG (reference sequence). CDR3 length: 14 amino acids. CDR3 in DNA: TGTGCCTGGACTAGGGGATTCGGTGGAAACACCATATATTTT. This gives the protein CAWTRGFGGNTIYF. Full variable domain (rest looked up from reference TRBV30 and TRBJ1-3): SQTIHQWPATLVQPVGSPLSLECTVEGTSNPNLYWYRQAAGRGLQLLFYSVGIGQISSEVPQNLSASRPQDRQFILSSKKLLLSDSGFYLCAWTRGFGGNTIYFGEGSWLTVV.

V usage is TRBV28 and J usage is TRBJ1-1; D is ambiguous. This CDR3 contains 13 residues. In germline, CDR1 is MDHEN, CDR2 SYDVKM. The V and J ends lost 7 bases and 8 bases respectively, with 17 bases between them. DNA for the CDR3: TGTGCCAGCAAGTTTGAGCGAATGTCCGAAGCTTTCTTT. Encoded protein: CASKFERMSEAFF.

The CDR3 DNA reads as TGTGCCAGTAGTATGGCCGACGTAGAAGGGACAGGCTACACCTTC. It codes for CASSMADVEGTGYTF. This chain uses TRBV19 with TRBJ1-2, with D perhaps matching TRBD1 (6 bases). The CDR3 contains 15 residues. Between the trimmed V and J ends, which lost 3 bases and 8 bases, there was a span of 19 bases. Germline CDR1 LNHDA, CDR2 SQIVND (reference sequence). The full variable domain, completed using reference TRBV19 and TRBJ1-2, is DGGITQSPKYLFRKEGQNVTLSCEQNLNHDAMYWYRQDPGQGLRLIYYSQIVNDFQKGDIAEGYSVSREKKESFPLTVTSAQKNPTAFYLCASSMADVEGTGYTFGSGTRLTVV.

The chain employs TRBV4-3 and TRBJ1-2, with TRBD1 identical over 8 bases. Looked up from germline, CDR1 is LGHNA and CDR2 is YSLEER. The V segment lost 7 bases and the J segment 7 bases; nucleotides outside the gene matches: 8. The CDR3 is 13 amino acids. The CDR3 DNA sequence: TGCGCCAGCACCGGGACAGGAGTTGTTGGCTACACCTTC. Residues: CASTGTGVVGYTF.

The CDR3 loop reads CASSPEGATGANVLTF. The CDR3 region has the DNA TGTGCCAGCAGCCCGGAGGGGGCCACTGGGGCCAACGTCCTGACTTTC. The chain couples TRBV7-2 to TRBJ2-6; TRBD1 might be the D (7 bases). Germline V gene data show CDR1 as SGHTA and CDR2 as FQGNSA. With 5 bases removed from V and 2 bases from J, the gap between germline ends came to 13 bases. The CDR3 spans 16 residues.

This chain connects TRBV24-1 to TRBJ2-3; 11 positions match TRBD2. The CDR3 totals 17 residues. J was trimmed by 0 bases and V by 5 bases; bases with no gene match: 6. CDR1 is KGHDR and CDR2 is SFDVKD in the germline V gene. This chain's CDR3 is CATSGLTSGESTDTQYF. The CDR3 nucleotides are TGTGCCACCAGTGGCCTGACTAGCGGGGAAAGCACAGATACGCAGTATTTT.

In the case of this clone: This same CDR3 is encoded by further DNA sequences in the sample. The rearrangement uses TRBV24-1 and TRBJ1-1, with 7 nucleotides matching TRBD1. Losses at the gene ends were 2 bases for V and 0 bases for J; bases not matched to a gene: 5. The germline V gene encodes CDR1 KGHDR and CDR2 SFDVKD. This CDR3 region has 16 residues. CDR3 nucleotides: TGTGCCACCAGTGATTCGAGACAGGGCCTGAACACTGAAGCTTTCTTT. Encoded protein: CATSDSRQGLNTEAFF.

V and J are TRBV29-1 and TRBJ1-2; D not certain. Germline CDR1 and CDR2: SQVTM and ANQGSEA. The CDR3 has 13 amino acids. Trimming took off 3 bases at V and 4 bases at J, with 12 bases between the two ends. CDR3 sequence reads: CSVDPGPVYGYTF. The CDR3 region has the DNA TGCAGCGTTGACCCAGGCCCGGTCTATGGCTACACCTTC. The whole variable domain, filled in from reference TRBV29-1 and TRBJ1-2, reads SAVISQKPSRDICQRGTSLTIQCQVDSQVTMMFWYRQQPGQSLTLIATANQGSEATYESGFVIDKFPISRPNLTFSTLTVSNMSPEDSSIYLCSVDPGPVYGYTFGSGTRLTVV.

V and J are TRBV7-3 and TRBJ2-3; D is ambiguous. Trimming left V 11 bases short and J 0 bases short, with 18 bases between. Looked up from germline, CDR1 is SGHTA and CDR2 is FQGTGA. The CDR3 is 15 amino acids. CDR3 region: CALGRETTSTDTQYF. CDR3 nucleotides: TGTGCCCTTGGGCGTGAGACAACTAGCACAGATACGCAGTATTTT. The full variable domain, completed using reference TRBV7-3 and TRBJ2-3, is GAGVSQTPSNKVTEKGKYVELRCDPISGHTALYWYRQSLGQGPEFLIYFQGTGAADDSGLPNDRFFAVRPEGSVSTLKIQRTERGDSAVYLCALGRETTSTDTQYFGPGTRLTVL.

Turning to this clone: A junction boundary mismatches the germline segment, possibly from a read error. CDR3: CASSPGLAGLGSYNEQFF. CDR3 in DNA: TGTGCTAGCAGCCCTGGACTAGCGGGACTGGGGTCCTACAATGAGCAGTTCTTC. The V call is TRBV7-7, the J call TRBJ2-1; TRBD2 matches 12 bases. Looked up from germline, CDR1 is SSHAT and CDR2 is FNYEAQ (reference sequence). The CDR3 is 18 amino acids.

The table lists this clone with a count of one. The chain joins TRBV5-1 to TRBJ2-1; TRBD2 matches at 10 bases. This CDR3 has 18 amino acids. Germline loops: CDR1 SGHRS, CDR2 YFSETQ. J lost 3 bases, V lost 1 base, and 10 bases had no gene match. CDR3 bases: TGCGCCAGCAGCTTGTCGGCCCTAGCGGGGGTTGACTACAATGAGCAGTTCTTC. This gives the protein CASSLSALAGVDYNEQFF.